The next 30 T cell receptor beta chains were all read from a single sample in a study of T cell changes during pregnancy in multiple sclerosis. Sequenced by immunoSEQ multiplex PCR; TCRdb stores in-frame clones only, minus some. The table has 50,000 or so clones, 80% to 90% seen once. The input for sequencing was CD8+ T cells from peripheral blood mononuclear cells, taken in the second trimester of pregnancy. These receptors were taken from a female donor with multiple sclerosis, enrolled in a pregnancy study.

The chain couples TRBV7-9 to TRBJ2-2; 10 bases agree with TRBD1. This CDR3 has 17 residues. J was trimmed by 5 bases and V by 5 bases; bases with no gene match: 11. Per germline, CDR1 SEHNR and CDR2 FQNEAQ (reference sequence). The CDR3, as DNA: TGTGCCAGCAGCATGGGGACAGGGGACCTTTGGACCGGGGAGCTGTTTTTT. Protein product: CASSMGTGDLWTGELFF.

The chain recombines TRBV15 with TRBJ2-1, with a tentative D call TRBD1 (6 bases). The CDR3 is 14 amino acids. Germline CDR1 is LNHNV and CDR2 is YYDKDF (reference sequence). Deletions cut 0 bases from V and 9 bases from J, with 12 bases between. CDR3 residues: CATSREPRDTEQFF. The CDR3 DNA follows: TGTGCCACCAGCAGAGAACCCCGGGACACTGAGCAGTTCTTC.

The V gene is TRBV7-9, the J gene TRBJ1-5; D gene uncertain. The germline V and J ends were trimmed by 5 bases and 0 bases, with 5 bases remaining between them. Germline CDR1 is SEHNR and CDR2 is FQNEAQ (reference sequence). The CDR3 length is 13 residues. The CDR3 sequence is CASSLTSNQPQHF. In nucleotides, the CDR3 is TGTGCCAGCAGCCTAACTAGCAATCAGCCCCAGCATTTT.

The chain links TRBV19 to TRBJ2-7; a weak D match, TRBD2 (5 bases). CDR1 LNHDA and CDR2 SQIVND come from the germline V gene (reference sequence). This CDR3 contains 14 residues. Trimming pared 7 bases from V and 4 bases from J, leaving 17 bases between. The CDR3 coding sequence is TGTGCCAGTACCCCCAGAGGGAATTCGTACGAGCAGTACTTC. Residues: CASTPRGNSYEQYF. Based on the CDR3 plus reference TRBV19 and TRBJ2-7, the full variable domain is DGGITQSPKYLFRKEGQNVTLSCEQNLNHDAMYWYRQDPGQGLRLIYYSQIVNDFQKGDIAEGYSVSREKKESFPLTVTSAQKNPTAFYLCASTPRGNSYEQYFGPGTRLTVT.

The chain is built from TRBV7-3 and TRBJ2-3; 7 bases map to TRBD2. CDR1 and CDR2 (germline): SGHTA, FQGTGA. CDR3 size: 15 residues. Unmatched junction bases numbered 3, after V lost 0 bases and J lost 3 bases. CDR3: CASSLTGGGTDTQYF. CDR3 DNA sequence: TGTGCCAGCAGCTTAACGGGGGGAGGGACAGATACGCAGTATTTT.

The V and J genes are TRBV6-5 and TRBJ2-7; TRBD1 agrees at 8 bases. CDR1 and CDR2 from the germline V gene are MNHEY and SVGAGI. The CDR3 is 16 residues long. The V segment lost 0 bases and the J segment 3 bases; nucleotides outside the gene matches: 7. Here the CDR3 reads CASSYSQGARVYEQYF. The CDR3 region has the DNA TGTGCCAGCAGTTACTCGCAGGGGGCGAGAGTCTACGAGCAGTACTTC.

This sequence joins TRBV25-1 and TRBJ2-1; possible D gene TRBD1, 5 bases. V was trimmed by 1 base and J by 8 bases, leaving 15 bases between them. From germline, CDR1 is MGHDK and CDR2 SYGVNS. The CDR3 spans 15 residues. The CDR3 DNA follows: TGTGCCAGCAGTGAATCAGAGACAGCCAATCATGAGCAGTTCTTC. This sequence encodes CASSESETANHEQFF.

V usage is TRBV13 and J usage is TRBJ1-1; D remains ambiguous. The germline CDR1 and CDR2 sequences are PRHDT and FYEKMQ (reference sequence). This CDR3 region has 14 residues. The germline V and J ends were trimmed by 2 bases and 4 bases, with 11 bases remaining between them. The CDR3 coding sequence is TGTGCCAGCAGCTTACAGGTTCGGTTCACTGAAGCTTTCTTT. Its translation is CASSLQVRFTEAFF.

The gene calls are TRBV27 and TRBJ2-1; 8 bases fit TRBD2. The CDR3 runs 15 residues. Germline CDR1 is MNHEY and CDR2 is SMNVEV (reference sequence). Germline trimming cut 2 bases from V and 7 bases from J; bases unmatched to any gene: 7. The CDR3 DNA reads as TGTGCCAGCAGTTTAACGGGGGGGCCGAGTAATGAGCAGTTCTTC. It specifies CASSLTGGPSNEQFF.

J is TRBJ2-1 and V is TRBV2; TRBD1 matches 8 bases. Losses at the gene ends were 2 bases for V and 7 bases for J; bases not matched to a gene: 4. Looked up from germline, CDR1 is SNHLY and CDR2 is FYNNEI. This CDR3 is 14 amino acids long. The CDR3 here is CASSENRGVNEQFF. The CDR3 nucleotides are TGTGCCAGCAGTGAAAACAGGGGGGTTAATGAGCAGTTCTTC.

The chain uses TRBV6-6 and TRBJ1-6, with a weak D call TRBD1 (6 bases). The CDR3 has 14 residues. The V gene's germline CDR1 is MNHNY and CDR2 SVGAGI (reference sequence). V was clipped by 2 bases and J by 9 bases, with 11 bases between them. CDR3 nucleotide sequence: TGTGCCAGCAGTTACGGTGAGGGGGTTTCACCCCTCCACTTT. Protein sequence: CASSYGEGVSPLHF.

The chain has TRBV5-6 and TRBJ1-3; D unresolved. The CDR3 runs 12 residues. Germline values: CDR1 SGHDT, CDR2 YYEEEE. Trimming shortened V by 7 bases and J by 3 bases, and 8 bases separated the two germline ends. CDR3 sequence: CASSSGGNTIYF. CDR3 DNA: TGTGCCAGCTCCTCGGGTGGAAACACCATATATTTT.

This clone was detected ten times or more. The chain joins TRBV19 to TRBJ2-7; 8 bases map to TRBD2. Germline V gene lookup returns CDR1 LNHDA and CDR2 SQIVND (reference sequence). The CDR3 consists of 13 residues. Germline trimming cut 5 bases from V and 5 bases from J; bases unmatched to any gene: 5. Here the CDR3 DNA reads TGTGCCAGTAGTCTCCGGGGACTAGACGAGCAGTACTTC. This encodes CASSLRGLDEQYF. Supplemented by reference TRBV19 and TRBJ2-7, the full variable domain reads DGGITQSPKYLFRKEGQNVTLSCEQNLNHDAMYWYRQDPGQGLRLIYYSQIVNDFQKGDIAEGYSVSREKKESFPLTVTSAQKNPTAFYLCASSLRGLDEQYFGPGTRLTVT.

The chain has TRBV18 and TRBJ2-1; 11 bases fit TRBD2. After removal of 4 bases from V and 4 bases from J, the junction contained 9 bases not matched to a gene. Germline V gene data show CDR1 as KGHSH and CDR2 as LQKENI. The CDR3 is 17 residues long. The CDR3: CASSHALRLAGYNEQFF. Written as DNA, the CDR3 is TGTGCCAGCTCACATGCCCTCAGACTAGCGGGATACAATGAGCAGTTCTTC.

In DNA, the CDR3 is TGTGCCAGCAGCTTCCGGGACAGGGTTGACAATGAGCAGTTCTTC. Translated: CASSFRDRVDNEQFF. The J gene is TRBJ2-1, the V gene TRBV7-8; 9 bases fit TRBD1. J lost 5 bases, V lost 3 bases, and 5 bases had no gene match. CDR3 length: 15 residues. CDR1 and CDR2 (germline): SGHVS, FQNEAQ.

This chain uses TRBV7-3 with TRBJ2-7; TRBD2 matches at 12 bases. Germline V CDR1 and CDR2: SGHTA, FQGTGA. The CDR3 totals 15 residues. Trimming cost V 5 bases and J 5 bases; bases outside gene matches: 7. CDR3 DNA sequence: TGTGCCAGCAGCCCTAGCGGGGGGGATCCCGACGAGCAGTACTTC. Translation gives CASSPSGGDPDEQYF.

This clone was counted only a few times. The chain joins TRBV15 to TRBJ2-5; possible D gene TRBD1, 6 bases. The CDR3 covers 15 residues. The germline CDR1 and CDR2 sequences are LNHNV and YYDKDF (reference sequence). V lost 4 bases to trimming and J lost 3 bases, with 15 bases between them. The CDR3 nucleotides read TGTGCCACCAGCAAGCGGCCCGAGGGGGAAGAGACCCAGTACTTC. Its translation: CATSKRPEGEETQYF.

The chain uses TRBV7-9 and TRBJ2-1; maybe TRBD1 (5 bases). CDR3 length: 14 residues. In germline, CDR1 is SEHNR, CDR2 FQNEAQ (reference sequence). With 3 bases removed from V and 5 bases from J, the gap between germline ends came to 11 bases. In nucleotides, the CDR3 is TGTGCCAGCAGCTTCCCCGGACAACACAATGAGCAGTTCTTC. This codes for CASSFPGQHNEQFF. Drawing the rest from reference TRBV7-9 and TRBJ2-1, the complete variable domain is DTGVSQNPRHKITKRGQNVTFRCDPISEHNRLYWYRQTLGQGPEFLTYFQNEAQLEKSRLLSDRFSAERPKGSFSTLEIQRTEQGDSAMYLCASSFPGQHNEQFFGPGTRLTVL.

The J gene is TRBJ2-3, the V gene TRBV7-2, with TRBD2 identical over 9 bases. CDR3 length equals 16 residues. J lost 2 bases, V lost 1 base, and 4 bases had no gene match. Germline-derived CDR1 and CDR2 are SGHTA and FQGNSA. CDR3: CASSLEAGGLTDTQYF. The CDR3 nucleotides read TGTGCCAGCAGCTTAGAGGCGGGGGGGCTCACAGATACGCAGTATTTT.

This clone has a count of ten or more. J is TRBJ2-7 and V is TRBV13; perhaps TRBD1 as D (5 bases). This CDR3 comprises 15 residues. Germline loops: CDR1 PRHDT, CDR2 FYEKMQ (reference sequence). V was trimmed by 2 bases and J by 6 bases, leaving 17 bases between them. The CDR3 DNA reads as TGTGCCAGCAGCTTAAGGGGATCCCCTTCGCGCGAGCAGTACTTC. It encodes CASSLRGSPSREQYF.

The chain carries TRBV6-1 and TRBJ1-1; 7 bases map to TRBD1. The V segment lost 8 bases and the J segment 4 bases; nucleotides outside the gene matches: 7. Germline V lookup: CDR1 MNHNS, CDR2 SASEGT. This CDR3 has 13 amino acids. CDR3 bases: TGTGCCAGCTATGAAGGGGGCTTCACTGAAGCTTTCTTT. It encodes CASYEGGFTEAFF.

The chain has TRBV6-5 and TRBJ2-1; a weak D match, TRBD2 (5 bases). The germline gives CDR1 MNHEY, CDR2 SVGAGI. This CDR3 is built from 13 residues. Deletions cut 3 bases from V and 6 bases from J, with 9 bases between. The CDR3 spells CASSYWAGNEQFF. The DNA of the CDR3 is TGTGCCAGCAGTTATTGGGCGGGCAATGAGCAGTTCTTC.

The V gene is TRBV18, the J gene TRBJ1-2; D may be TRBD1 (6 bases). The CDR3 is 14 residues long. The germline CDR1 and CDR2 sequences are KGHSH and LQKENI. V shed 5 bases and J shed 4 bases, with 14 bases lying between them. The CDR3 loop reads CASSSGQKFYGYTF. The DNA for the CDR3 is TGTGCCAGCTCATCAGGACAGAAATTCTATGGCTACACCTTC.

The V and J genes are TRBV4-2 and TRBJ1-1; D may be TRBD1 (5 bases). The CDR3 sequence is 14 residues long. V was trimmed by 7 bases and J by 1 base, leaving 13 bases between them. Germline V gene data show CDR1 as LGHNA and CDR2 as YNFKEQ. CDR3 region: CASTISTGNTEAFF. DNA of the CDR3: TGTGCCAGCACTATATCAACAGGGAACACTGAAGCTTTCTTT.

This chain connects TRBV2 to TRBJ1-2, with 10 bases aligning to TRBD1. Trimming took 11 bases from V and 4 from J; bases not matched to a gene: 13. Germline CDR1 and CDR2: SNHLY and FYNNEI. The CDR3 sequence is 15 residues long. The CDR3 loop is CAGQGQGLEGYGYTF. The CDR3 region has the DNA TGTGCCGGACAGGGACAGGGGTTAGAAGGCTATGGCTACACCTTC.

In this sample, this clone turned up a few times. The CDR3 coding sequence is TGTGCCAGTAGCACCAGGGTTTGGGCCACTGAAGCTTTCTTT. This gives the protein CASSTRVWATEAFF. The V gene is TRBV19, the J gene TRBJ1-1, with D possibly matching TRBD1 (5 bases). The CDR3 length is 14 residues. V shed 6 bases and J shed 4 bases, with 15 bases lying between them. The germline CDR1 and CDR2 sequences are LNHDA and SQIVND (reference sequence).

V and J are TRBV27 and TRBJ1-1; D gene ambiguous. Trimming pared 0 bases from V and 7 bases from J, leaving 9 bases between. The CDR3 length is 13 residues. The V gene's germline CDR1 is MNHEY and CDR2 SMNVEV (reference sequence). Here the CDR3 reads CASSLSAGVEAFF. The CDR3 region has the DNA TGTGCCAGCAGTTTATCAGCGGGTGTTGAAGCTTTCTTT.

In this sample, this clone turned up once. Other DNA sequences from this sample encode an identical CDR3 as well. The rearrangement joins TRBV29-1 to TRBJ2-7; D might be TRBD1 (5 bases). Germline V gene lookup returns CDR1 SQVTM and CDR2 ANQGSEA. Trimming shortened V by 4 bases and J by 0 bases, and 10 bases separated the two germline ends. This CDR3 is built from 13 residues. The CDR3 bases are TGCAGCGTTGTAAGGGGCGACTCCTACGAGCAGTACTTC. Its translation: CSVVRGDSYEQYF.

This chain joins TRBV5-4 and TRBJ2-3, with TRBD2 matching 8 bases. This CDR3 has 17 amino acids. The V and J ends lost 0 bases and 4 bases, in that order; junction bases with no gene match: 10. Looked up from germline, CDR1 is SGHNT and CDR2 is YYREEE (reference sequence). DNA for the CDR3: TGTGCCAGCAGCTTGGCCCTCCTCCGGGGGGGGGCAGATACGCAGTATTTT. This sequence encodes CASSLALLRGGADTQYF.

The gene calls are TRBV13 and TRBJ1-6; the match to TRBD1 covers 7 bases. V lost 2 bases to trimming and J lost 7 bases; unmatched junction nucleotides: 8. The CDR3 length is 16 residues. The germline CDR1 and CDR2 sequences are PRHDT and FYEKMQ (reference sequence). In DNA form, the CDR3 reads TGTGCCAGCAGCTTAAGCCCGGAACAGGGGAATTCACCCCTCCACTTT. Translated, it gives CASSLSPEQGNSPLHF.